The clone carrying this T cell receptor beta chain was picked up a small number of times. As yet, its antigen is unknown. The CDR3 length is 14 residues. Germline V lookup: CDR1 SGHTA, CDR2 FQGNSA. V lost 1 base to trimming and J lost 7 bases, with 11 bases between them. Amplification used 60 Vbeta primers and 13 Jbeta primers. Sequencing used immunoSEQ multiplex PCR; TCRdb keeps in-frame clones, though not all of them. In the table there are about 52,000 clones, around 50% of which are singletons. This record belongs to a study of cytomegalovirus exposure and HLA in healthy donors. The wider study: Sequencing of some 200 million T cells in an earlier analysis found 100 million to 140 million unique TCR beta sequences.

Whole-study findings and limits: The number of N-insertions in an Asian-associated ancestry cluster was reportedly below the roughly 670-donor mean in a later analysis.

The genes are TRBV7-2 and TRBJ2-1; tentative D call: TRBD2 (6 bases). The sequenced sample consisted of PBMCs. The receptor was isolated from a human donor in good health. In nucleotides, the CDR3 is TGTGCCAGCAGCTTAGAACTAGCAGGGAATGAGCAGTTCTTC. This sequence encodes CASSLELAGNEQFF.